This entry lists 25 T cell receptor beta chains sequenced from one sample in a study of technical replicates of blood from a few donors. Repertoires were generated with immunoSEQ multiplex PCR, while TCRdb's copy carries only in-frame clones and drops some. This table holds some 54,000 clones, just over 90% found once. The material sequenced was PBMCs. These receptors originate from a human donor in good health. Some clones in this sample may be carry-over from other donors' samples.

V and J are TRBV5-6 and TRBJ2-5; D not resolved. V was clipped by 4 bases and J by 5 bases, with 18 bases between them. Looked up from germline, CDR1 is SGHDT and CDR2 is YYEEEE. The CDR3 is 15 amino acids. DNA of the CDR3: TGTGCCAGCAGCCCCAGGTGGTCCAGAAGGGAGACCCAGTACTTC. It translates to CASSPRWSRRETQYF.

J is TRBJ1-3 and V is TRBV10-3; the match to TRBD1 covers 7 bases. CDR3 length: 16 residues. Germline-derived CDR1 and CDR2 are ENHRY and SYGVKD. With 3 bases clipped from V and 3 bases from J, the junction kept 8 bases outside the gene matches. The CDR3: CAISDPKTGSGNTIYF. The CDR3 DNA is TGTGCCATCAGTGACCCAAAGACAGGGAGTGGAAACACCATATATTTT.

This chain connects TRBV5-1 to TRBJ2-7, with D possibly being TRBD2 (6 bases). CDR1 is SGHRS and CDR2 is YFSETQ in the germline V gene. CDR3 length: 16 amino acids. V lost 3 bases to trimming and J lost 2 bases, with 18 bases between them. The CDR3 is CASSSPRWGVTYEQYF. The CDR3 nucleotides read TGCGCCAGCAGCTCGCCTAGATGGGGGGTGACCTACGAGCAGTACTTC.

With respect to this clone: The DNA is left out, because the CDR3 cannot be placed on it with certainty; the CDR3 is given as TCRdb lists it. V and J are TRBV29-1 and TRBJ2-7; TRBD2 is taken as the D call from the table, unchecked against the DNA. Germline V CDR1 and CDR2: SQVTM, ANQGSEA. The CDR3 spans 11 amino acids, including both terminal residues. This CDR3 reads CSVVGGGTVNF.

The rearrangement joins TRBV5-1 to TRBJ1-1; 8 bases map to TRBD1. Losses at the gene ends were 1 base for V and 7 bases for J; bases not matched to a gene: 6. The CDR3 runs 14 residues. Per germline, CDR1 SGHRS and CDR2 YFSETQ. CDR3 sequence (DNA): TGCGCCAGCAGCTTGATCGCAGGGGGCAGTGAAGCTTTCTTT. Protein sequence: CASSLIAGGSEAFF.

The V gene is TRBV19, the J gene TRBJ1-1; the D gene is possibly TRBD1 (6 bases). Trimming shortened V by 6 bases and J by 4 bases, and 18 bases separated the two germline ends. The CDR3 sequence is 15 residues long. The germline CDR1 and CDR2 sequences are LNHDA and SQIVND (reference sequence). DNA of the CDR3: TGTGCCAGTAGGACTGGGGGGGGGCAGCCCACTGAAGCTTTCTTT. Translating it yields CASRTGGGQPTEAFF.

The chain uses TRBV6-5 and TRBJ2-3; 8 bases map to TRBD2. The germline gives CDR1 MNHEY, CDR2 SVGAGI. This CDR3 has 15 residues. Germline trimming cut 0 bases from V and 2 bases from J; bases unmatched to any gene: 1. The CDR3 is CASSYSRGVTDTQYF. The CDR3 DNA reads TGTGCCAGCAGTTACTCGCGGGGGGTCACAGATACGCAGTATTTT.

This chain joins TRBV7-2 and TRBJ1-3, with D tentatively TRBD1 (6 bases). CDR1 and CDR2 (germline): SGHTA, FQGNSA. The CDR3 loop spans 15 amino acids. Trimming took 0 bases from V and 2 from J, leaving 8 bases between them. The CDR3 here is CASSLAAGAGNTIYF. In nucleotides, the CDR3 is TGTGCCAGCAGCTTAGCAGCAGGGGCTGGAAACACCATATATTTT.

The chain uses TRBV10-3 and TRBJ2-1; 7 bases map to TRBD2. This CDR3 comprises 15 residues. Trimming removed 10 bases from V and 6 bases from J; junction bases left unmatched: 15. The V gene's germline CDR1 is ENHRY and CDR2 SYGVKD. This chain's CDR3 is CATSWREGQGNEQFF. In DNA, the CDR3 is TGTGCCACCTCCTGGAGGGAGGGCCAGGGCAATGAGCAGTTCTTC.

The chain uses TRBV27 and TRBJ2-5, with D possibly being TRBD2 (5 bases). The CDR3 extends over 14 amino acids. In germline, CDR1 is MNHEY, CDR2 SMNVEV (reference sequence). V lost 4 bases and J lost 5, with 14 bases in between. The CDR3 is CASSYAGGRETQYF. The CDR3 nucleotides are TGTGCCAGCAGTTACGCAGGAGGCAGGGAGACCCAGTACTTC.

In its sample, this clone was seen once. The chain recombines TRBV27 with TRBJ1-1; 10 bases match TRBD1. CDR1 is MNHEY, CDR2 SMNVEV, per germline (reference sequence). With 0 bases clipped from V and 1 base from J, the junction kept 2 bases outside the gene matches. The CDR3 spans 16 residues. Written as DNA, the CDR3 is TGTGCCAGCAGTTTATCGACAGGGGGCAGGAACACTGAAGCTTTCTTT. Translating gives CASSLSTGGRNTEAFF.

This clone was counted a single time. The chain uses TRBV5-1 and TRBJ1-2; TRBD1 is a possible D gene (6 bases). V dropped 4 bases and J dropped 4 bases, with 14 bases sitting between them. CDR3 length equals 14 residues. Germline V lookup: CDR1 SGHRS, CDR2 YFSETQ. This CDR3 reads CASSARQDLYGYTF. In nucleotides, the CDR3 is TGCGCCAGCAGCGCCCGACAGGATCTCTATGGCTACACCTTC. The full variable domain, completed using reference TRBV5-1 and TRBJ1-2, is KAGVTQTPRYLIKTRGQQVTLSCSPISGHRSVSWYQQTPGQGLQFLFEYFSETQRNKGNFPGRFSGRQFSNSRSEMNVSTLELGDSALYLCASSARQDLYGYTFGSGTRLTVV.

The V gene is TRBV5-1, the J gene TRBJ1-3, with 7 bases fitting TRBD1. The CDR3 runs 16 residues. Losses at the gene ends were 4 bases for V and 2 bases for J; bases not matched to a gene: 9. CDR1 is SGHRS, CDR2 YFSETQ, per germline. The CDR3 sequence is CASSPDRAVTGNTIYF. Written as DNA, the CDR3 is TGCGCCAGCAGCCCAGACAGGGCGGTCACTGGAAACACCATATATTTT.

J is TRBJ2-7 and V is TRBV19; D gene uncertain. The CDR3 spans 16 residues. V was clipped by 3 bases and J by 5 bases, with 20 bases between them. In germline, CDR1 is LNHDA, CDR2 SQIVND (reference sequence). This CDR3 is CASSISPWQDSHEQYF. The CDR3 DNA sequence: TGTGCCAGTAGTATTTCACCATGGCAGGATTCCCACGAGCAGTACTTC.

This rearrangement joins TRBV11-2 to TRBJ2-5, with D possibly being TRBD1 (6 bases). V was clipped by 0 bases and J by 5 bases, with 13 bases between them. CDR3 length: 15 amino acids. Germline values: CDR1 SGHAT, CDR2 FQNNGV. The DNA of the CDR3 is TGTGCCAGCAGCTTAGATGGTGGGGGCGGGGAGACCCAGTACTTC. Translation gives CASSLDGGGGETQYF.

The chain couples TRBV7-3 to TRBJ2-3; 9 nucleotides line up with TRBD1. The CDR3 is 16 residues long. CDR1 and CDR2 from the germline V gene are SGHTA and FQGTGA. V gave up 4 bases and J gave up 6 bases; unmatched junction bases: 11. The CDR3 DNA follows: TGTGCCAGCAGCTCCCGGACAGGGGTTTTGCTGGATACGCAGTATTTT. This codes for CASSSRTGVLLDTQYF.

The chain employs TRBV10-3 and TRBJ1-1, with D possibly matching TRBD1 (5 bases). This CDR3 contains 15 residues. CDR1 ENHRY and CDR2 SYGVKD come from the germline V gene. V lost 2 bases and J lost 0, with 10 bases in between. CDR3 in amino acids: CAISERGVMNTEAFF. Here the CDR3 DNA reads TGTGCCATCAGTGAGCGGGGGGTCATGAACACTGAAGCTTTCTTT.

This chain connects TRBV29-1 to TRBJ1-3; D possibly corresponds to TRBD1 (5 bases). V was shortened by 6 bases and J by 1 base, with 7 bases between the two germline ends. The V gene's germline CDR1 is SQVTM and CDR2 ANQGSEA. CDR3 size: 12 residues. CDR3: CSVRDSGNTIYF. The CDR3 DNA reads TGCAGCGTCAGGGATTCTGGAAACACCATATATTTT.

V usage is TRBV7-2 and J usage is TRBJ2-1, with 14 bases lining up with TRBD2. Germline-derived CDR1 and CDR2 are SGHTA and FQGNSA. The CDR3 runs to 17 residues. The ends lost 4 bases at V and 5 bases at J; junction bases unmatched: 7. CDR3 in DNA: TGTGCCAGCAGCTCGAGACTAGCGGGAGGGAGGGACAATGAGCAGTTCTTC. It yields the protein CASSSRLAGGRDNEQFF.

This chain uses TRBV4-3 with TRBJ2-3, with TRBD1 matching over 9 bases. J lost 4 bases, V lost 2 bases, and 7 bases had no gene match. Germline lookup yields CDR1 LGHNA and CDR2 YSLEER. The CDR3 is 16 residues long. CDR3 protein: CASSQQYRGRADTQYF. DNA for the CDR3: TGCGCCAGCAGCCAACAATACAGGGGGCGGGCAGATACGCAGTATTTT.

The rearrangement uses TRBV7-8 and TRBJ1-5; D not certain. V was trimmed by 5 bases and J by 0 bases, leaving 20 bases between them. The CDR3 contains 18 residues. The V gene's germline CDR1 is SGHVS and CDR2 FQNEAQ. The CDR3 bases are TGTGCCAGCAGCCTAATAGTGGTTCCCACGTATAGCAATCAGCCCCAGCATTTT. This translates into CASSLIVVPTYSNQPQHF.

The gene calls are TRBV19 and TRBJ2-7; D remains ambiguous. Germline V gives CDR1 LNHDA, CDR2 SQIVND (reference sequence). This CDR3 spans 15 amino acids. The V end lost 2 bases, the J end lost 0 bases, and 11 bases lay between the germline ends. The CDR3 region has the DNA TGTGCCAGTAGTATAACTCTTCAAGCCTCCTACGAGCAGTACTTC. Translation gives CASSITLQASYEQYF.

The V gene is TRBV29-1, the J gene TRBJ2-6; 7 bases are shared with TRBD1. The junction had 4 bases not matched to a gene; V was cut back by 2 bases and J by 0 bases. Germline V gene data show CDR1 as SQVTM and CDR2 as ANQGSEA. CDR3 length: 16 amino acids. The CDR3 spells CSVETGVSSGANVLTF. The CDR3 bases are TGCAGCGTTGAAACAGGGGTTAGCTCTGGGGCCAACGTCCTGACTTTC.

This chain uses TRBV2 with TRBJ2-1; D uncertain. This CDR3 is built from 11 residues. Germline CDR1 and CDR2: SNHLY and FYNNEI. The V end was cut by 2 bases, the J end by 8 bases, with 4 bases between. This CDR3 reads CASSELYEQFF. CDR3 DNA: TGTGCCAGCAGTGAACTCTATGAGCAGTTCTTC.

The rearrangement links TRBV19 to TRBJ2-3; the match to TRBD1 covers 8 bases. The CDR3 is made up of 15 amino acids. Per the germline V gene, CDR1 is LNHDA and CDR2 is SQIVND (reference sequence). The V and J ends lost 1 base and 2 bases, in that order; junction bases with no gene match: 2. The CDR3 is CASSIGTGITDTQYF. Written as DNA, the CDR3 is TGTGCCAGTAGTATAGGGACAGGGATCACAGATACGCAGTATTTT.